Listed below are T cell receptor beta chains from one sample, sequenced in a study of CD8 T cells in Susac syndrome. MiXCR, run by TCRdb on the immunoSEQ multiplex PCR reads, gives a single entry per CDR3 protein. The table has around 200,000 distinct CDR3 sequences, 95% seen once. The sequencing sample was made of CD8+ T cells from PBMCs. The source is a human donor with Susac syndrome. Both conserved end residues are part of each CDR3. Each record gives: clone size, CDR3 length, J gene, V gene, D gene, CDR3 protein, CDR3 DNA. A D gene is named only where the DNA matches it firmly. A row's size may be missing; if present it is once, few, many or a size class.

>NA|13|TRBJ2-3|TRBV29-1|NA
CSVKGSGTDTQYF
TGCAGCGTTAAAGGGAGCGGGACAGATACGCAGTATTTT
>NA|13|TRBJ1-2|TRBV12-3/TRBV12-4|NA
CASSWGDNYGYTF
TGTGCCAGCAGTTGGGGGGATAACTATGGCTACACCTTC
>once|16|TRBJ2-2|TRBV19|NA
CASSSDTGFGTGELFF
TGTGCCAGTAGTTCCGACACAGGGTTTGGCACCGGGGAGCTGTTTTTT
>NA|14|TRBJ2-5|TRBV6-5|NA
CASSYSNTQETQYF
TGTGCCAGCAGTTACTCGAATACCCAAGAGACCCAGTACTTC
>NA|15|TRBJ2-1|TRBV6-5|NA
CASSRTGTGMNEQFF
TGTGCCAGCAGTCGGACCGGGACTGGGATGAATGAGCAGTTCTTC
>NA|14|TRBJ2-7|TRBV3-1|TRBD1
CASSLRTGLYEQYF
TGTGCCAGCAGCCTAAGGACAGGACTCTACGAGCAGTACTTC
>NA|14|TRBJ1-6|TRBV2|NA
CASSERQLGSPLHF
TGTGCCAGCAGTGAACGTCAGTTGGGTTCACCCCTCCACTTT
>NA|15|TRBJ2-7|TRBV3-1|NA
CASSQDGVRSYEQYF
TGTGCCAGCAGCCAAGATGGGGTGAGGTCCTACGAGCAGTACTTC
>NA|15|TRBJ2-5|TRBV19|TRBD2
CASSIGLAGKETQYF
TGTGCCAGTAGTATAGGACTAGCGGGGAAAGAGACCCAGTACTTC
>NA|15|TRBJ2-7|TRBV4-1|TRBD2
CASSLAGSGGYEQYF
TGCGCCAGCAGTCTCGCTGGTTCGGGGGGCTACGAGCAGTACTTC
>once|16|TRBJ2-1|TRBV3-1|TRBD2
CASSQGRGGAGNEQFF
TGTGCCAGCAGCCAAGGGCGCGGGGGGGCAGGCAATGAGCAGTTCTTC
>NA|17|TRBJ1-5|TRBV4-1|NA
CASSQGTGGARDQPQHF
TGCGCCAGCAGCCAAGGAACCGGGGGGGCGAGAGATCAGCCCCAGCATTTT
>NA|18|TRBJ2-2|TRBV5-1|TRBD2
CASSFRLAAIANTGELFF
TGCGCCAGCAGCTTTAGACTAGCGGCTATCGCGAACACCGGGGAGCTGTTTTTT
>NA|15|TRBJ2-1|TRBV20-1|NA
CSVPLSLGSYNEQFF
TGCAGTGTTCCACTCAGCTTGGGCTCCTACAATGAGCAGTTCTTC
>NA|15|TRBJ2-1|TRBV4-2|TRBD2
CASSQELADNNEQFF
TGTGCCAGCAGCCAAGAACTAGCGGACAACAATGAGCAGTTCTTC
>NA|16|TRBJ2-7|TRBV4-1|NA
CASSQGFGTANYEQYF
TGCGCCAGCAGCCAAGGATTTGGGACCGCCAACTACGAGCAGTACTTC
>NA|16|TRBJ1-4|TRBV4-2|NA
CASSQDQLTTNEKLFF
TGTGCCAGCAGCCAAGATCAGCTTACAACTAATGAAAAACTGTTTTTT
>NA|15|TRBJ1-5|TRBV12-3/TRBV12-4|TRBD1
CASSSGTGGGQPQHF
TGTGCCAGCAGCTCCGGGACAGGGGGCGGTCAGCCCCAGCATTTT
>NA|14|TRBJ2-1|TRBV4-1|NA
CASRVVGGNLEQFF
TGCGCCAGCAGGGTCGTTGGGGGAAACCTTGAGCAGTTCTTC
>NA|15|TRBJ2-3|TRBV5-6|NA
CASSLQGTYTDTQYF
TGTGCCAGCAGCTTGCAGGGCACCTACACAGATACGCAGTATTTT
>NA|12|TRBJ2-4|TRBV5-3|NA
CARSSTTEIQYF
TGTGCCAGAAGTTCTACGACCGAGATTCAGTACTTC
>NA|18|TRBJ2-7|TRBV28|TRBD1
CASSGIIDTGQTPYEQYF
TGTGCCAGCAGCGGCATAATTGATACGGGACAGACTCCCTACGAGCAGTACTTC
>NA|12|TRBJ2-4|TRBV20-1|NA
CSARGQGNIQYF
TGCAGTGCTAGGGGTCAAGGAAACATTCAGTACTTC
>NA|15|TRBJ2-5|TRBV2|NA
CASSERASLAETQYF
TGTGCCAGCAGTGAGAGGGCTTCCCTAGCGGAGACCCAGTACTTC
>NA|14|TRBJ2-7|TRBV4-1|NA
CASSHPADRIQQYF
TGCGCCAGCAGCCATCCAGCGGACCGGATCCAGCAGTACTTC
>NA|13|TRBJ2-7|TRBV25-1|NA
CASSEIIAYEQYF
TGTGCCAGCAGTGAAATTATTGCCTACGAGCAGTACTTC